This passage covers 28 T cell receptor beta chains from one sample sequenced in a study of blood T cells in healthy people across ages. The use of a sample-barcoded 5' primer and a J-beta primer mix characterized a second PCR of 7 to 11 cycles. TCRdb ran MiXCR on the 5' RACE reads and lists one entry per CDR3 protein. Of about 1.4 million distinct CDR3 sequences listed, approximately 63% were seen once; the top ten hold 6.5% to 8.5%. Sequencing was performed on blood. Every receptor here comes from a man aged 18 to 30 in good health.

The J gene is TRBJ2-4, the V gene TRBV9; tentative D call: TRBD1 (5 bases). The last part of the DNA fits TRBJ2-7 better; the J call may be wrong. From germline, CDR1 is SGDLS and CDR2 YYNGEE. This CDR3 contains 14 residues. The CDR3 DNA reads as TGTGCCAGCAGCGTAGGCTCAGACAGCAACGAGCAGTACTTC. It translates to CASSVGSDSNEQYF.

The CDR3 protein is CASSRPDRELNSPLHF. CDR3 bases: TGCGCCAGCAGCCGCCCGGACAGGGAGCTCAATTCACCCCTCCACTTT. The chain carries TRBV4-1 and TRBJ1-6, with 8 nucleotides matching TRBD1. Germline V CDR1 and CDR2: MGHRA, YSYEKL. CDR3 length equals 16 residues. V shed 4 bases and J 7 bases; nucleotides not matched to a gene: 9.

The chain is built from TRBV7-2 and TRBJ2-1; 8 nucleotides line up with TRBD2. V shed 5 bases, J shed 15 bases, and the junction held 12 bases outside the gene matches. CDR1 SGHTA and CDR2 FQGNSA come from the germline V gene. The CDR3 sequence is 13 residues long. CDR3 region: CASSSRAGGVPFF. In nucleotides, the CDR3 is TGTGCCAGCAGCAGCAGGGCGGGGGGCGTTCCGTTCTTC.

V and J are TRBV7-9 and TRBJ2-6; maybe TRBD1 (6 bases). V was cut by 4 bases and J by 0 bases, with 16 bases left in between. CDR3 length: 18 residues. Germline V gene sequence: CDR1 SEHNR, CDR2 FQNEAQ (reference sequence). CDR3 nucleotide sequence: TGTGCCAGCAGCTCCAAGGGGGTTATAAGCTCTGGGGCCAACGTCCTGACTTTC. It translates to CASSSKGVISSGANVLTF.

CDR3 sequence (DNA): TGCGCCAGCAGCCAAAACGGGGCAGGCGAGCAGTACTTC. It encodes CASSQNGAGEQYF. V gene TRBV4-3 combines with J gene TRBJ2-7; D is perhaps TRBD1 or TRBD2 (5 bases each). Looked up from germline, CDR1 is LGHNA and CDR2 is YSLEER. The CDR3 length is 13 residues. The V end was cut by 2 bases, the J end by 6 bases, with 11 bases between.

In this sample, this clonotype turned up once. The chain is built from TRBV29-1 and TRBJ2-1, with 15 bases lining up with TRBD2. Germline trimming cut 6 bases from V and 4 bases from J; bases unmatched to any gene: 7. The CDR3 has 16 amino acids. Germline CDR1 SQVTM, CDR2 ANQGSEA. The chain's CDR3 is CSVDGTSGRRYNEQFF. DNA for the CDR3: TGCAGCGTCGACGGGACTAGCGGGAGGCGGTACAATGAGCAGTTCTTC.

The rearrangement links TRBV6-6 to TRBJ2-7; D tentatively fits TRBD1 or TRBD2 (7 bases each). The CDR3 contains 17 residues. With 7 bases removed from V and 5 bases from J, the gap between germline ends came to 27 bases. The germline V gene has CDR1 MNHNY and CDR2 SVGAGI (reference sequence). The CDR3 DNA follows: TGTGCCAGCAAGTTACGGGTTTTACAGGGGAGGGATGACGAGCAGTACTTC. It translates to CASKLRVLQGRDDEQYF.

This chain uses TRBV6-2 or TRBV6-3 with TRBJ1-1; possibly TRBD1 for D (6 bases). CDR1 is MNHEY and CDR2 is SVGEGT in the germline V gene. V was trimmed by 2 bases and J by 1 base, leaving 17 bases between them. The CDR3 loop spans 17 amino acids. This chain's CDR3 is CASSYGLRDIANTEAFF. In DNA, the CDR3 is TGTGCCAGCAGTTACGGGTTACGGGACATCGCGAACACTGAAGCTTTCTTT.

The rearrangement uses TRBV9 and TRBJ1-2; D is undetermined. Germline V gene lookup returns CDR1 SGDLS and CDR2 YYNGEE. CDR3 length: 19 residues. Trimming removed 0 bases from V and 1 base from J, with 22 bases in between. CDR3 sequence reads: CASSVVGWKQKERNYGYTF. The CDR3 nucleotides read TGTGCCAGCAGCGTAGTAGGGTGGAAGCAGAAGGAACGTAACTATGGCTACACCTTC.

This rearrangement joins TRBV20-1 to TRBJ2-1; tentative D call: TRBD2 (5 bases). The CDR3 loop spans 15 amino acids. CDR1 and CDR2 from the germline V gene are DFQATT and SNEGSKA (reference sequence). V was pared by 5 bases and J by 3 bases, with 17 bases between. The CDR3 DNA reads TGCAGTGCTGAGCTGCGGGTAGCGTACTACAATGAGCAGTTCTTC. Encoded protein: CSAELRVAYYNEQFF.

In its sample, this clonotype was seen a few times. This chain uses TRBV29-1 with TRBJ1-2; 7 bases are a match to TRBD1. The germline CDR1 and CDR2 sequences are SQVTM and ANQGSEA. Trimming cost V 6 bases and J 4 bases; bases outside gene matches: 17. This CDR3 spans 16 amino acids. CDR3 region: CSVLGDSPEVIYGYTF. The CDR3 DNA is TGCAGCGTCCTGGGGGACAGCCCGGAAGTAATCTATGGCTACACCTTC.

The rearrangement links TRBV15 to TRBJ1-2, with D maybe TRBD1 (6 bases). The CDR3 runs 15 residues. Germline lookup yields CDR1 LNHNV and CDR2 YYDKDF (reference sequence). V shed 4 bases and J shed 7 bases, with 19 bases lying between them. CDR3 protein: CATSTKQGLVGGYTF. For the CDR3, the DNA is TGTGCCACCAGCACCAAACAGGGCCTGGTTGGTGGCTACACCTTC.

This clonotype has only one observation. A much larger clone is a single base away; this may be a read error. V gene TRBV18 combines with J gene TRBJ2-1, with TRBD2 identical over 12 bases. Germline CDR1 KGHSH, CDR2 LQKENI. The CDR3 runs 16 residues. Trimming removed 4 bases from V and 7 bases from J; junction bases left unmatched: 8. CDR3 amino acids: CASSLPTSGGGNEQFF. For the CDR3, the DNA is TGTGCCAGCTCACTCCCGACTAGCGGGGGCGGAAATGAGCAGTTCTTC.

CDR3 residues: CSVVASTYEQYF. The CDR3 DNA sequence: TGCAGCGTTGTTGCGAGTACCTACGAGCAGTACTTC. V and J are TRBV29-1 and TRBJ2-7; D call uncertain. The ends were cut back, 4 bases at V and 2 bases at J, with 9 bases in the middle. This CDR3 region has 12 residues. In germline, CDR1 is SQVTM, CDR2 ANQGSEA.

The gene calls are TRBV7-2 and TRBJ1-2, with TRBD1 as a possible D gene (6 bases). The length of the CDR3 is 12 residues. V lost 5 bases to trimming and J lost 8 bases, with 12 bases between them. Per germline, CDR1 SGHTA and CDR2 FQGNSA. The CDR3 sequence is CASSMTGQGYTF. CDR3 DNA: TGTGCCAGCAGCATGACAGGTCAAGGCTACACCTTC.

The chain links TRBV2 to TRBJ2-7, with a possible D match to TRBD2 (6 bases). The germline V gene encodes CDR1 SNHLY and CDR2 FYNNEI. CDR3 length: 14 amino acids. The V gene lost 4 bases and the J gene lost 3 bases, with 13 bases spanning the gap. The CDR3 region is CASSAGGSLYEQYF. The CDR3, as DNA: TGTGCCAGCAGTGCAGGAGGGTCGCTCTACGAGCAGTACTTC.

The J gene is TRBJ2-3, the V gene TRBV10-2; D not resolved. The ends were cut back, 5 bases at V and 8 bases at J, with 11 bases in the middle. The CDR3 covers 12 residues. Germline V gene lookup returns CDR1 WSHSY and CDR2 SAAADI. The CDR3 sequence is CASSMPRGTQYF. The CDR3 DNA sequence: TGCGCCAGCAGTATGCCGCGCGGTACGCAGTATTTT.

In its sample, this clonotype was seen a few times. The chain is built from TRBV6-1 and TRBJ1-6; TRBD1 might be the D (5 bases). In germline, CDR1 is MNHNS, CDR2 SASEGT. The CDR3 extends over 14 amino acids. The ends were cut back, 6 bases at V and 8 bases at J, with 14 bases in the middle. In DNA form, the CDR3 reads TGTGCCAGCAGGGTAGACAGCTTCGATTCACCCCTCCACTTT. Protein sequence: CASRVDSFDSPLHF.

This clonotype was detected a few times. V is TRBV7-2 and J is TRBJ2-1; 10 bases fit TRBD1. CDR3 length equals 16 residues. The V and J ends lost 0 bases and 5 bases, in that order; junction bases with no gene match: 4. Per germline, CDR1 SGHTA and CDR2 FQGNSA. CDR3 protein: CASSLATGGANNEQFF. DNA for the CDR3: TGTGCCAGCAGCTTAGCGACAGGGGGCGCGAACAATGAGCAGTTCTTC.

The chain carries TRBV30 and TRBJ1-2; 9 bases align to TRBD1. The CDR3 totals 16 residues. Per germline, CDR1 GTSNPN and CDR2 SVGIG (reference sequence). Losses at the gene ends were 3 bases for V and 8 bases for J; bases not matched to a gene: 16. CDR3 sequence reads: CAWSGISGTGKFGYTF. Written as DNA, the CDR3 is TGTGCCTGGAGCGGAATTTCCGGGACAGGGAAATTCGGCTACACCTTC.

Written as DNA, the CDR3 is TGCAGCGCCACGACTAGCGGGGGCCTCAATGAGCAGTACTTC. Translating it yields CSATTSGGLNEQYF. The chain is built from TRBV29-1 and TRBJ2-5, with 12 bases matching TRBD2. There are 14 residues in the CDR3. With 7 bases clipped from V and 11 bases from J, the junction kept 14 bases outside the gene matches. CDR1 SQVTM and CDR2 ANQGSEA come from the germline V gene.

Only a few counts were recorded for this clonotype. The rearrangement joins TRBV5-1 to TRBJ2-1; 7 bases line up with TRBD2. V gave up 1 base and J gave up 3 bases; unmatched junction bases: 7. The germline V gene encodes CDR1 SGHRS and CDR2 YFSETQ. This CDR3 region has 16 residues. CDR3 nucleotide sequence: TGCGCCAGCAGCTTGCGGGGAGGGAGGTACTACAATGAGCAGTTCTTC. Translated: CASSLRGGRYYNEQFF.

Remarks on this clonotype: This clone may be a read error of a much larger clone one base away. The CDR3 reads CASSVDINEQFF. In DNA form, the CDR3 reads TGCGCCAGCAGCGTAGACATCAATGAGCAGTTCTTC. This chain uses TRBV5-1 with TRBJ2-1; D is undetermined. Trimming pared 4 bases from V and 6 bases from J, leaving 8 bases between. Germline assignment: CDR1 SGHRS and CDR2 YFSETQ. The CDR3 is made up of 12 amino acids. Full variable domain (outside the CDR3, taken from reference TRBV5-1 and TRBJ2-1): KAGVTQTPRYLIKTRGQQVTLSCSPISGHRSVSWYQQTPGQGLQFLFEYFSETQRNKGNFPGRFSGRQFSNSRSEMNVSTLELGDSALYLCASSVDINEQFFGPGTRLTVL.

V and J are TRBV15 and TRBJ1-1; D not resolved. This CDR3 is built from 13 residues. Germline CDR1 is LNHNV and CDR2 is YYDKDF (reference sequence). The ends were cut back, 2 bases at V and 4 bases at J, with 8 bases in the middle. CDR3 sequence reads: CATSRKGFTEAFF. The DNA for the CDR3 is TGTGCCACCAGCAGAAAAGGGTTCACTGAAGCTTTCTTT.

This chain connects TRBV24-1 to TRBJ2-3; D possibly uses TRBD1 or TRBD2 (6 bases each). The length of the CDR3 is 15 residues. The V end was cut by 10 bases, the J end by 6 bases, with 22 bases between. CDR1 KGHDR and CDR2 SFDVKD come from the germline V gene. The CDR3 region is CATAGGGFRVDTQYF. The CDR3 DNA follows: TGTGCCACAGCCGGGGGCGGGTTCCGGGTGGATACGCAGTATTTT.

A remark on this clonotype: This may be a read error: a much more frequent sequence differs by one nucleotide. The chain is built from TRBV20-1 and TRBJ2-7; tentatively, D is TRBD2 (5 bases). This CDR3 is 12 amino acids long. Germline loops: CDR1 DFQATT, CDR2 SNEGSKA (reference sequence). V was clipped by 2 bases and J by 3 bases, with 8 bases between them. CDR3 sequence (DNA): TGCAGTGCTAGACATGAGGGCTACGAGCAGTACTTC. Its protein product is CSARHEGYEQYF.

Only a few counts were recorded for this clonotype. The rearrangement joins TRBV21-1 to TRBJ1-4; the table's D call of TRBD1 was not tested on the DNA. TRBV21-1 represents a pseudogene. The length of the CDR3 is 16 residues. The CDR3 loop reads CASSKGTGPTNEKLFF. The CDR3 DNA reads TGTGCCAGCAGCAAAGGGACAGGGCCAACTAATGAAAAACTGTTTTTT.

V usage is TRBV9 and J usage is TRBJ2-1; 11 positions match TRBD2. Germline-derived CDR1 and CDR2 are SGDLS and YYNGEE. This CDR3 contains 17 residues. V was clipped by 0 bases and J by 4 bases; unmatched bases: 6. CDR3 DNA: TGTGCCAGCAGCGTAGCCCTAGCGGGGGGTAGGTACAATGAGCAGTTCTTC. Its translation is CASSVALAGGRYNEQFF.